A selection of T cell receptor beta chains follows, all from one sample in a study of cytomegalovirus exposure and HLA in healthy donors. Some clones are missing from TCRdb's copy, which holds only in-frame ones; the method was immunoSEQ multiplex PCR. The sample lists roughly 180,000 clones; 60% to 80% were seen once. The specimen sequenced was PBMCs. The receptor source for this set is a woman between 45 and 65 years old in good health and CMV-seropositive. Both conserved end residues are part of each CDR3. D genes are given only for firm matches. Clone size is not always given. Where it is, it says once, few, many or a class for expanded clones.

d_gene	v_gene	abundance	j_gene	CDR3aa	CDR3nt
TRBD1	TRBV10-3	.	TRBJ1-2	CAISEFRQGEFGYTF	TGTGCCATCAGTGAGTTCAGACAGGGGGAGTTTGGCTACACCTTC
.	TRBV9	once	TRBJ2-2	CASSATGFPRELFF	TGTGCCAGCAGCGCGACAGGTTTTCCCCGGGAGCTGTTTTTT
.	TRBV6-5	.	TRBJ2-2	CASSKDRYTGELFF	TGTGCCAGCAGTAAGGACAGATACACCGGGGAGCTGTTTTTT
.	TRBV27	.	TRBJ2-5	CASSPSGGLGTQYF	TGTGCCAGCAGTCCTTCCGGAGGGCTGGGGACCCAGTACTTC
TRBD1	TRBV19	.	TRBJ2-3	CASRDRGRGDTQYF	TGTGCCAGCCGGGACAGGGGGCGAGGAGATACGCAGTATTTT
.	TRBV2	.	TRBJ2-1	CASSDVALRQFF	TGTGCCAGCAGTGATGTCGCCCTTAGACAGTTCTTC
.	TRBV7-3	.	TRBJ1-6	CASSLRPGFRSPLHF	TGTGCCAGCAGCTTAAGGCCGGGTTTCAGATCACCCCTCCACTTT
.	TRBV6-1	.	TRBJ2-3	CASSAWDILTDTQYF	TGTGCCAGCAGCGCGTGGGACATTCTCACAGATACGCAGTATTTT
.	TRBV5-4	.	TRBJ1-4	CASSLGSGATNEKLFF	TGTGCCAGCAGCCTGGGGTCGGGAGCAACTAATGAAAAACTGTTTTTT
.	TRBV6-6	.	TRBJ2-6	CASRDTGSGANVLTF	TGTGCCAGCAGGGATACAGGTAGTGGGGCCAACGTCCTGACTTTC
.	TRBV5-1	.	TRBJ2-1	CASSLVGSWQFF	TGCGCCAGCAGCTTGGTCGGGTCGTGGCAGTTCTTC
TRBD2	TRBV7-2	.	TRBJ2-3	CASSRGGRGTQYF	TGTGCCAGCAGTCGGGGGGGCAGGGGCACGCAGTATTTT
TRBD1	TRBV18	once	TRBJ2-3	CASSLGTGGTDTQYF	TGTGCCAGCTCGCTCGGGACAGGGGGCACAGATACGCAGTATTTT
.	TRBV23-1	.	TRBJ2-2	CASLGGGHNTGELFF	TGCGCCAGCTTAGGGGGGGGGCACAACACCGGGGAGCTGTTTTTT
.	TRBV5-1	.	TRBJ2-5	CASSQVQPQETQYF	TGCGCCAGCAGCCAGGTACAGCCCCAAGAGACCCAGTACTTC
.	TRBV19	.	TRBJ2-7	CASSPSDRLYEQYF	TGTGCCAGTAGTCCCTCAGACAGGCTCTACGAGCAGTACTTC
.	TRBV7-9	.	TRBJ2-7	CASSLIDYEQYF	TGTGCCAGCAGCCTCATAGACTACGAGCAGTACTTC
.	TRBV7-3	once	TRBJ2-5	CASSRNSRAAETQYF	TGTGCCAGCAGCCGAAACAGCAGGGCGGCAGAGACCCAGTACTTC
.	TRBV6-6	.	TRBJ1-6	CASSYSENSPLHF	TGTGCCAGCAGTTACTCGGAGAATTCACCCCTCCACTTT
.	TRBV10-2	.	TRBJ1-5	CASRMGSFNQPQHF	TGCGCCAGCAGGATGGGCAGTTTCAATCAGCCCCAGCATTTT
.	TRBV7-9	.	TRBJ2-5	CASSLDIQETQYF	TGTGCCAGCAGCTTAGATATACAGGAGACCCAGTACTTC
.	TRBV5-4	.	TRBJ2-7	CASRAARDYEQYF	TGTGCCAGCAGGGCCGCCAGGGATTACGAGCAGTACTTC
.	TRBV5-4	.	TRBJ1-1	CASSLAGNTEAFF	TGTGCCAGCAGCTTGGCGGGGAACACTGAAGCTTTCTTT
TRBD2	TRBV28	.	TRBJ2-3	CASDKRGSDTQYF	TGTGCCAGTGATAAGCGGGGGTCAGATACGCAGTATTTT
.	TRBV30	.	TRBJ2-3	CAWETGTPDTQYF	TGTGCCTGGGAGACCGGGACACCAGATACGCAGTATTTT
.	TRBV4-1	.	TRBJ1-6	CASSQDPFSPLHF	TGCGCCAGCAGCCAAGATCCCTTTTCACCCCTCCACTTT
TRBD1	TRBV6-1	.	TRBJ2-7	CASMTGTYEQYF	TGTGCCAGCATGACAGGGACCTACGAGCAGTACTTC
.	TRBV18	.	TRBJ1-4	CASSFEQVPSDEKLFF	TGTGCCAGCTCCTTCGAACAGGTTCCCTCGGATGAAAAACTGTTTTTT
TRBD1	TRBV29-1	.	TRBJ2-7	CSGRLTGDYEQYF	TGCAGCGGTCGACTGACAGGGGACTACGAGCAGTACTTC
.	TRBV5-1	.	TRBJ1-3	CASGEAGNTIYF	TGCGCCAGCGGGGAGGCAGGAAACACCATATATTTT
.	TRBV5-6	.	TRBJ1-1	CASNLGANTEAFF	TGTGCCAGCAACCTTGGAGCGAACACTGAAGCTTTCTTT
TRBD2	TRBV9	few	TRBJ2-3	CASSVVAGGTDTQYF	TGTGCCAGCAGCGTAGTGGCGGGGGGCACAGATACGCAGTATTTT